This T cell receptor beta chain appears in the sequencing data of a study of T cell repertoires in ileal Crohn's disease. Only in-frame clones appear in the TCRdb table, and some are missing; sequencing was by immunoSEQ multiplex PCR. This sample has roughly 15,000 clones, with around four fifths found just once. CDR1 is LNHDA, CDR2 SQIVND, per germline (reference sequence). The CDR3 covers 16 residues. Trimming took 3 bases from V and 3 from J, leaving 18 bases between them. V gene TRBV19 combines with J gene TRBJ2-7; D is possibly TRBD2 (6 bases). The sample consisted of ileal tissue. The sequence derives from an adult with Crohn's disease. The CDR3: CASSIEYGRDFYEQYF. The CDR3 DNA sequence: TGTGCCAGTAGTATCGAGTACGGAAGGGACTTCTACGAGCAGTACTTC.